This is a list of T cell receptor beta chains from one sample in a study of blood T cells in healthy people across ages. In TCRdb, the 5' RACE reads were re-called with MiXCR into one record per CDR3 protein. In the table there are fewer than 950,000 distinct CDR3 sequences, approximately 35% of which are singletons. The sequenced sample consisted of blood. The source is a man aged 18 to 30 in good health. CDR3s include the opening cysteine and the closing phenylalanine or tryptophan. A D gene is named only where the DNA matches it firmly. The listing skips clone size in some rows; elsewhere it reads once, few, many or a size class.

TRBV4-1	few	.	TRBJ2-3	TGCGCCAGCAGCCATCAGTCTCCAGTCCAGTATTTT	CASSHQSPVQYF
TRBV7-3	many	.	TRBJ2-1	TGTGCCAGCAGCTCTCCGATGGTCGATGAGCAGTTCTTC	CASSSPMVDEQFF
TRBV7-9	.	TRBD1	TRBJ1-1	TGTGCCAGCAGCTTTAGGACAGGTGAAGCTTTCTTT	CASSFRTGEAFF
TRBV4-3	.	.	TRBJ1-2	TGCGCCAGCAGCCAAGAGCACAGCGTCCTAAACCCCTATGGCTACACCTTC	CASSQEHSVLNPYGYTF
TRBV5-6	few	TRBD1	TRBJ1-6	TGTGCCAGCAGCCAAACAGGGGCCAATTCACCCCTCCACTTT	CASSQTGANSPLHF
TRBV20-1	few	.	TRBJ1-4	TGCAGTGCTAGTGTGGCCTCGCGGGGTAATGAAAAACTGTTTTTT	CSASVASRGNEKLFF
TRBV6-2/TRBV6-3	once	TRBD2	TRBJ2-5	TGTGCCAGCAACACCGGGACTAGCTCCAGTGAGCAGTACTTC	CASNTGTSSSEQYF
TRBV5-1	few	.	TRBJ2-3	TGCGCCAGCAGCCCCCCGACCACTAGCACAGAGACGCAGTATTTT	CASSPPTTSTETQYF
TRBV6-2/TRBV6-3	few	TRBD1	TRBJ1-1	TGTGCCAGCCGCTTCGGACAGGGGAACACTGAAGCTTTCTTT	CASRFGQGNTEAFF
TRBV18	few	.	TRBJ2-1	TGTGCCAGCTCACCAGGGACAGGGACTAGCGTCAATGAGCAGTTCTTC	CASSPGTGTSVNEQFF
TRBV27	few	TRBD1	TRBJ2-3	TGTGCCACACATACCGGGACAGGTAACACAGATACGCAGTATTTT	CATHTGTGNTDTQYF
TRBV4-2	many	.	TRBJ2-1	TGTGCCAGCAGAGCAAGCGCGGGGAATGAGCAGTTCTTC	CASRASAGNEQFF
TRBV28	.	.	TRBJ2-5	TGTGCCAGCTACTCAGTCTCGGGCCTGGGAGAGACCCAGTACTTC	CASYSVSGLGETQYF
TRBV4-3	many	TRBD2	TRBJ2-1	TGCGCCAGCAGCCAAGATTTGGCTAGCGGGGGTAATGAGCAGTTCTTC	CASSQDLASGGNEQFF
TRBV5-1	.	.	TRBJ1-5	TGCGCCAGCAGCTTAACTGGGGGAGTCGATAGCAATCAGCCCCAGCATTTT	CASSLTGGVDSNQPQHF
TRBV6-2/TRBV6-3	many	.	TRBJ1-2	TGTGCCAGCAGTTACAATCGGGCAAACTATGGCTACACCTTC	CASSYNRANYGYTF
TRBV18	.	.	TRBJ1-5	TGTGCCAGCTCCGCGGGGCAGGAGAATCAGCCCCAGCATTTT	CASSAGQENQPQHF
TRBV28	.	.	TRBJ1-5	TGTGCCAGCAGTTTAATTTGGGGGGGTAATCAGCCCCAGCATTTT	CASSLIWGGNQPQHF
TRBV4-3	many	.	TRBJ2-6	TGCGCCACCGGGACATCCGCTGACTCTGGGGCCAACGTCCTGACTTTC	CATGTSADSGANVLTF
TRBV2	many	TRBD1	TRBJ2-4	TGTGCCAGCAGTGAAGAGGGTCAGGGGGCAGGCATTCAGTACTTC	CASSEEGQGAGIQYF
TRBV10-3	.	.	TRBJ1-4	TGTGCCATCAGTGCGGAGGGGTCAACTAATGAAAAACTGTTTTTT	CAISAEGSTNEKLFF
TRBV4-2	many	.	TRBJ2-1	TGTGCCAGCAGCCAAGATCAGCGCGCGTGGGCCAATGAGCAGTTCTTC	CASSQDQRAWANEQFF
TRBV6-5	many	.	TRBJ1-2	TGTGCCAGCAGTTGGGCAGCGAACTATGGCTACACCTTC	CASSWAANYGYTF
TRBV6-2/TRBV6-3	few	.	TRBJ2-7	TGTGCCAGCAGATCGGACAGTCCGCCTGTGTACTTC	CASRSDSPPVYF
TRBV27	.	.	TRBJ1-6	TGTGCCAGCAGTTTAACGGCAGGTTTGAATTCACCCCTCCACTTT	CASSLTAGLNSPLHF
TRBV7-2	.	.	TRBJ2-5	TGTGCCAGCAGCTTAGCGGCAGGGCGAGGGAATGAGCAGTACTTC	CASSLAAGRGNEQYF
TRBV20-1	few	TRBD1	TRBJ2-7	TGCAGTGCTAGAAACAGGGGGCAAGGGTCCTACGAGCAGTACTTC	CSARNRGQGSYEQYF
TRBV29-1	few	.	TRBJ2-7	TGCAGCGTTCGGTCCTCGGGTCCCTACGAGCAGTACTTC	CSVRSSGPYEQYF
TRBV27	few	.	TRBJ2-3	TGTGCCAGCAGTTTATACCAGGGAATCCCCCCAGATACGCAGTATTTT	CASSLYQGIPPDTQYF
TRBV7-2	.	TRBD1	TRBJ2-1	TGTGCCAGCAGCGACGGACAGGGAAGCAATGAGCAGTTCTTC	CASSDGQGSNEQFF
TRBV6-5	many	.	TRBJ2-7	TGTGCCAGCAGTTACTCGATGCAGTACGAGCAGTACTTC	CASSYSMQYEQYF